This entry lists 19 T cell receptor beta chains sequenced from one sample in a study of OX40 agonist ivuxolimab in advanced cancers. TCRdb's copy holds only in-frame clones and misses some; the assay was immunoSEQ multiplex PCR. The data show around 70,000 clones, 85% seen once. Sequenced here: CD4+ or CD8+ T cells sorted from blood, sampled in a trial of the OX40 agonist ivuxolimab. The receptors originated from an adult with an advanced solid tumor such as melanoma, head and neck, liver or kidney cancer.

This sequence joins TRBV7-9 and TRBJ1-1; D is unresolved. From germline, CDR1 is SEHNR and CDR2 FQNEAQ (reference sequence). The CDR3 totals 13 residues. With 5 bases removed from V and 1 base from J, the gap between germline ends came to 8 bases. For the CDR3, the DNA is TGTGCCAGCAGCCGAGACGGGAACACTGAAGCTTTCTTT. Translating gives CASSRDGNTEAFF.

Details on this clone: Other DNA sequences within the sample encode an identical CDR3. The rearrangement links TRBV7-9 to TRBJ1-1; 7 bases are shared with TRBD1. With 4 bases clipped from V and 5 bases from J, the junction kept 7 bases outside the gene matches. The CDR3 has 14 residues. Germline loops: CDR1 SEHNR, CDR2 FQNEAQ (reference sequence). Here the CDR3 DNA reads TGTGCCAGCAGCTCTCTGACAGGGAGAACTGAAGCTTTCTTT. Its protein product is CASSSLTGRTEAFF.

The genes are TRBV5-1 and TRBJ1-4; a possible D gene is TRBD1 (6 bases). V lost 0 bases to trimming and J lost 3 bases, with 6 bases between them. Per germline, CDR1 SGHRS and CDR2 YFSETQ. The CDR3 sequence is 14 residues long. CDR3: CASSLGQANEKLFF. The CDR3 DNA sequence: TGCGCCAGCAGCTTGGGACAGGCTAATGAAAAACTGTTTTTT.

The V and J genes are TRBV28 and TRBJ1-1; weak D call: TRBD1 (5 bases). The CDR3 contains 15 residues. The V gene lost 2 bases and the J gene lost 0 bases, with 10 bases spanning the gap. CDR1 and CDR2 (germline): MDHEN, SYDVKM. The CDR3 reads CASSLGGGMNTEAFF. The CDR3 nucleotides read TGTGCCAGCAGTTTAGGGGGGGGGATGAACACTGAAGCTTTCTTT.

This clone was detected only once. The chain carries TRBV19 and TRBJ2-7; 11 bases are shared with TRBD1. In germline, CDR1 is LNHDA, CDR2 SQIVND (reference sequence). The CDR3 consists of 15 residues. Trimming removed 4 bases from V and 7 bases from J; junction bases left unmatched: 9. The CDR3, as DNA: TGTGCCAGTAGTAATGCGGGACAGGGGGTCCCGGAGCAGTACTTC. It yields the protein CASSNAGQGVPEQYF.

The chain is built from TRBV7-2 and TRBJ1-3; no firm D call. V was clipped by 1 base and J by 0 bases, with 10 bases between them. Germline CDR1 is SGHTA and CDR2 is FQGNSA. This CDR3 has 16 amino acids. As DNA, the CDR3 is TGTGCCAGCAGCTTAGAGGCCCCCTTCTCTGGAAACACCATATATTTT. Protein product: CASSLEAPFSGNTIYF.

The chain has TRBV5-6 and TRBJ2-7; 7 nucleotides align to TRBD1. CDR1 and CDR2 (germline): SGHDT, YYEEEE. V lost 4 bases and J lost 7; bases outside the gene matches: 17. The length of the CDR3 is 16 residues. For the CDR3, the DNA is TGTGCCAGCAGCCTCGGACAGGCCCAGCAGGAAATTGAGCAGTACTTC. Encoded protein: CASSLGQAQQEIEQYF.

V usage is TRBV11-2 and J usage is TRBJ1-2, with 9 positions matching TRBD1. Looked up from germline, CDR1 is SGHAT and CDR2 is FQNNGV. The CDR3 loop spans 15 amino acids. Trimming removed 5 bases from V and 8 bases from J; junction bases left unmatched: 12. CDR3: CASSENRGRFGGYTF. CDR3 DNA sequence: TGTGCCAGCAGCGAAAACAGGGGGCGCTTCGGAGGCTACACCTTC.

The V call is TRBV6-5, the J call TRBJ2-5; possible D gene TRBD2, 6 bases. This CDR3 is built from 13 residues. Trimming shortened V by 5 bases and J by 4 bases, and 11 bases separated the two germline ends. The germline CDR1 and CDR2 sequences are MNHEY and SVGAGI. The CDR3 loop is CASSAGGLETQYF. CDR3 coding DNA: TGTGCCAGCAGTGCCGGGGGTTTAGAGACCCAGTACTTC.

The chain has TRBV7-2 and TRBJ2-4, with 8 positions matching TRBD1. J gave up 0 bases and V 2 bases, and 6 bases lay outside the gene matches. Germline CDR1 is SGHTA and CDR2 is FQGNSA. The CDR3 runs to 17 residues. The CDR3 DNA reads TGTGCCAGCAGCTTAATAACAGGGGGGATAGCCAAAAACATTCAGTACTTC. Its protein product is CASSLITGGIAKNIQYF.

In its sample, this clone was seen a few times. The chain is built from TRBV7-9 and TRBJ1-5; TRBD1 matches at 10 bases. This CDR3 has 15 amino acids. Looked up from germline, CDR1 is SEHNR and CDR2 is FQNEAQ (reference sequence). With V trimmed by 6 bases and J by 2 bases, 4 bases remained unmatched. CDR3 loop: CASSPGQGGNQPQHF. The CDR3 nucleotides are TGTGCCAGCAGTCCCGGACAGGGGGGCAATCAGCCCCAGCATTTT.

The chain links TRBV2 to TRBJ1-2; D is uncertain. V lost 4 bases and J lost 5, with 8 bases in between. The germline gives CDR1 SNHLY, CDR2 FYNNEI. This CDR3 region has 12 residues. The CDR3 nucleotides read TGTGCCAGCAGTGGGATTCGGTATGGCTACACCTTC. It is translated as CASSGIRYGYTF.

The chain joins TRBV9 to TRBJ2-3; no firm D call. Trimming removed 4 bases at V and 0 bases at J, with 6 bases between. This CDR3 region has 13 residues. Germline lookup yields CDR1 SGDLS and CDR2 YYNGEE. The CDR3 DNA reads TGTGCCAGCAGCCCTATAAGCACAGATACGCAGTATTTT. Protein product: CASSPISTDTQYF. The full variable domain, rest sourced from reference TRBV9 and TRBJ2-3, is DSGVTQTPKHLITATGQRVTLRCSPRSGDLSVYWYQQSLDQGLQFLIQYYNGEERAKGNILERFSAQQFPDLHSELNLSSLELGDSALYFCASSPISTDTQYFGPGTRLTVL.

The chain joins TRBV4-3 to TRBJ2-2, with TRBD1 identical over 7 bases. The CDR3 runs to 15 residues. Germline V gene data show CDR1 as LGHNA and CDR2 as YSLEER. Losses at the gene ends were 6 bases for V and 4 bases for J; bases not matched to a gene: 8. The CDR3 sequence is CASSSRTGLTGELFF. As DNA, the CDR3 is TGCGCCAGCAGTTCTAGGACAGGACTCACCGGGGAGCTGTTTTTT.

V gene TRBV4-2 combines with J gene TRBJ2-6, with D possibly TRBD1 on 5 matching bases. CDR3 size: 17 residues. Between the trimmed V and J ends, which lost 1 base and 3 bases, there was a span of 13 bases. Germline V gene lookup returns CDR1 LGHNA and CDR2 YNFKEQ. DNA for the CDR3: TGTGCCAGCAGCCAAGGAGAAGGGGTCTTTGGGGCCAACGTCCTGACTTTC. Its translation: CASSQGEGVFGANVLTF.

DNA of the CDR3: TGCGCCAGCAGCTTGGAATCCCCTGGCGAGCAGTACTTC. This encodes CASSLESPGEQYF. The chain couples TRBV5-1 to TRBJ2-7; no clear D gene. This CDR3 comprises 13 residues. Germline CDR1 reads SGHRS; CDR2 reads YFSETQ. V gave up 0 bases and J gave up 6 bases, with 10 bases separating them.

The gene calls are TRBV5-8 and TRBJ2-1; D perhaps matches TRBD1 (6 bases). Germline V gene sequence: CDR1 SGHTS, CDR2 YDEGEE. Trimming took 4 bases from V and 8 from J, leaving 16 bases between them. The CDR3 has 14 amino acids. CDR3 loop: CASSRGHPGDEQFF. As DNA, the CDR3 is TGTGCCAGCAGCAGGGGACACCCCGGGGATGAGCAGTTCTTC.

This chain uses TRBV7-2 with TRBJ2-7, with 12 bases lining up with TRBD2. This CDR3 is 15 amino acids long. CDR1 is SGHTA and CDR2 is FQGNSA in the germline V gene. With V trimmed by 5 bases and J by 2 bases, 4 bases remained unmatched. CDR3 sequence (DNA): TGTGCCAGCAGCCCGCGACTAGCGGGGGCCTACGAGCAGTACTTC. It is translated as CASSPRLAGAYEQYF. The full variable domain, completed using reference TRBV7-2 and TRBJ2-7, is GAGVSQSPSNKVTEKGKDVELRCDPISGHTALYWYRQSLGQGLEFLIYFQGNSAPDKSGLPSDRFSAERTGGSVSTLTIQRTQQEDSAVYLCASSPRLAGAYEQYFGPGTRLTVT.

The V gene is TRBV27, the J gene TRBJ1-2, with D hard to call. The CDR3 is made up of 15 amino acids. The V gene's germline CDR1 is MNHEY and CDR2 SMNVEV (reference sequence). V was trimmed by 2 bases and J by 1 base, leaving 11 bases between them. CDR3 DNA: TGTGCCAGCAGTTTAGATTCGGGCATTAACTATGGCTACACCTTC. Protein sequence: CASSLDSGINYGYTF.